This record covers a single TCR beta chain. V was cut by 0 bases and J by 2 bases, with 8 bases left in between. The CDR3 runs to 14 residues. Germline-derived CDR1 and CDR2 are SGHDN and FVKESK. The data were produced by immunoSEQ multiplex PCR, yet TCRdb's version contains in-frame clones alone and is incomplete. The sample carries approximately 2.5 million clones, roughly 93% recorded once. This record comes from a study of shared clonotypes between healthy human individuals. V and J are TRBV14 and TRBJ2-7, with D maybe TRBD1 (6 bases). The clonotype originates from a man between 18 and 29 years old in good health. Some clones in this sample may be carry-over from other donors' samples. The sample taken for sequencing was naive CD4+ T cells from PBMCs. Subset noted: CD45RA+ positively selected. For the CDR3, the DNA is TGTGCCAGCAGCCAAGAACCAGGGGCCTACGAGCAGTACTTC. Amino acids: CASSQEPGAYEQYF.